This T cell receptor beta chain derives from a study of blood T cell repertoires in COVID-19. Assay used: immunoSEQ multiplex PCR; TCRdb lists only in-frame clones, some missing. The repertoire consists of roughly 190,000 clones, with 80% to 85% occurring once and the leading ten covering approximately 2.4%. The V end lost 4 bases, the J end lost 12 bases, and 22 bases lay between the germline ends. The germline CDR1 and CDR2 sequences are SGHRS and YFSETQ. This CDR3 comprises 15 residues. Sequencing was done on a sample of peripheral blood. The rearrangement links TRBV5-1 to TRBJ1-4; no firm D call. The origin of this receptor is a human donor with acute or convalescent COVID-19. The donor label of this sample is uncertain. CDR3 sequence (DNA): TGCGCCAGCAGCCTGGATAACTCCCTCCAAACGCAACTGTTTTTT. This sequence encodes CASSLDNSLQTQLFF.